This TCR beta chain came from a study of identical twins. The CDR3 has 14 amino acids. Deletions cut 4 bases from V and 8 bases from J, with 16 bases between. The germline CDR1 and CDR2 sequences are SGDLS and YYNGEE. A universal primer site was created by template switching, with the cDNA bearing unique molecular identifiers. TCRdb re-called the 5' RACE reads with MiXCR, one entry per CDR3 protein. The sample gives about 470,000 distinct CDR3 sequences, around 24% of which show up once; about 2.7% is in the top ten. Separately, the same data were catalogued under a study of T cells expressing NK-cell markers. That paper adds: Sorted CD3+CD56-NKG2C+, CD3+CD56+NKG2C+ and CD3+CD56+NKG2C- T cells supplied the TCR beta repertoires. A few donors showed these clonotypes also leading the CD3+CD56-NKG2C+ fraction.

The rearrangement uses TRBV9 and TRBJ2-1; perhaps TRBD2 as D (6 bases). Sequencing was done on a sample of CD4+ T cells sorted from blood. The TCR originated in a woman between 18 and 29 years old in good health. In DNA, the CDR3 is TGTGCCAGCAGCCCGAGACTAGAGCGCGATGAGCAGTTCTTC. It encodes CASSPRLERDEQFF.